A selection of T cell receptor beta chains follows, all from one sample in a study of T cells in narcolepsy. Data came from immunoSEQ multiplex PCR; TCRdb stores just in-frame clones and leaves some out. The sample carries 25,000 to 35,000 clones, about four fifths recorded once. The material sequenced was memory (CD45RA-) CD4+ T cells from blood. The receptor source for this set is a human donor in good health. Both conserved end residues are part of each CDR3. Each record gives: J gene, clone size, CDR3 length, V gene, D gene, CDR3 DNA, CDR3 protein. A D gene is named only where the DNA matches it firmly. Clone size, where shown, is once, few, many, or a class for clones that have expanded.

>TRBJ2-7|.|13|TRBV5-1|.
TGCGCCAGCAGCGCGGGAATTGACTACGAGCAGTACTTC
CASSAGIDYEQYF
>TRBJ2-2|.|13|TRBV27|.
TGTGCCGCAAGGGCAGGGGATACCGGGGAGCTGTTTTTT
CAARAGDTGELFF
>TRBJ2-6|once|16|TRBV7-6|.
TGTGCCAGCAGCACCCAGACAAGCCCTGGGGCCAACGTCCTGACTTTC
CASSTQTSPGANVLTF
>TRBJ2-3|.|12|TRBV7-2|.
TGTGCCAGCAGCTTTAGCACAGATACGCAGTATTTT
CASSFSTDTQYF
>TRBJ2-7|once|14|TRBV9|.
TGTGCCAGCAGCGTAGGGCGGGGAGCCTACGAGCAGTACTTC
CASSVGRGAYEQYF
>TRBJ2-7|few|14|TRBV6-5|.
TGTGCCAGCAGGGACAAAGGGGAGGCCTACGAGCAGTACTTC
CASRDKGEAYEQYF
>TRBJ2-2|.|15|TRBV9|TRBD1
TGTGCCAGCAGCGTAGACAGGGGGTACACCGGGGAGCTGTTTTTT
CASSVDRGYTGELFF
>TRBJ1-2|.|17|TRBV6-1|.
TGTGCCAGCAGTGAAGAAGGGGCGGACAGACTACCTTATGGCTACACCTTC
CASSEEGADRLPYGYTF
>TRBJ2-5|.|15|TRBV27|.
TGTGCCAGCAGTTTTGGCGGCCCCAAACGGGAGACCCAGTACTTC
CASSFGGPKRETQYF
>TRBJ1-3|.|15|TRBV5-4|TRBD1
TGTGCCAGCAGCTCCGGGACAGGGTCTGGAAACACCATATATTTT
CASSSGTGSGNTIYF
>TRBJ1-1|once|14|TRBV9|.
TGTGCCAGCAGTTTGGAGGTCGATTACACTGAAGCTTTCTTT
CASSLEVDYTEAFF
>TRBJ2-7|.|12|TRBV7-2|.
TGTGCCAGCAGCCCGAATAGCTACGAGCAGTACTTC
CASSPNSYEQYF
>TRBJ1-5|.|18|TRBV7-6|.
TGTGCCAGCAGCCCCATAGGCCGGAGAGCCAGGAGCAATCAGCCCCAGCATTTT
CASSPIGRRARSNQPQHF
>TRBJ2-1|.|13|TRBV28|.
TGTGCCAGCAGTGCTAGATCCTACAATGAGCAGTTCTTC
CASSARSYNEQFF
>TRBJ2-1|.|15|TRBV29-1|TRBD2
TGCAGCGTTGAAGGGACTAGCGGGAGGGTAGATGAGCAGTTCTTC
CSVEGTSGRVDEQFF
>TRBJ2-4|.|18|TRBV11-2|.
TGTGCCAGCAGCCCCATCCTCGATCCCTACCTTGCCAAAAACATTCAGTACTTC
CASSPILDPYLAKNIQYF
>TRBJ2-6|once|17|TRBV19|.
TGTGCCAGTAGTATTGAGGACAAACTGGCTGGGGCCAACGTCCTGACTTTC
CASSIEDKLAGANVLTF
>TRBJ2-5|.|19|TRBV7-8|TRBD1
TGTGCCAGCAGCTTGGCCGGCCCGGTCCGACAGGGGATCCAAGAGACCCAGTACTTC
CASSLAGPVRQGIQETQYF
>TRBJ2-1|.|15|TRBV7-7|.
TGTGCCAGCAGCCCGGGGACTGGGGGGTCGAATGAGCAGTTCTTC
CASSPGTGGSNEQFF
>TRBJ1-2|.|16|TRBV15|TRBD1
TGTGCCACCAGCAGAGATAGGAACAGGGGGACCTCTGGCTACACCTTC
CATSRDRNRGTSGYTF
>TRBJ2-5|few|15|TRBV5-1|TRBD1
TGCGCCAGCAGCTACTCAGACAGGGCGGGAGAGACCCAGTACTTC
CASSYSDRAGETQYF
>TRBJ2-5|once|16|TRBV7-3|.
TGTGCCAGCAGGGGCTCCGGGATCCCTCTGAGGGAGACCCAGTACTTC
CASRGSGIPLRETQYF
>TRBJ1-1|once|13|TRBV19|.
TGTGCCAGTAGGGGGGCAGTTGGCTCTGAAGCTTTCTTT
CASRGAVGSEAFF
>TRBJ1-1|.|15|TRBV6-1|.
TGTGCCAGCAGTGAAGGGGGGGCCTGGGGCACTGAAGCTTTCTTT
CASSEGGAWGTEAFF
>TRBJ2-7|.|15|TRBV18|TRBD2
TGTGCCAGCTCACCCGGACTAGCGGGAGCGGGAGAGCAGTACTTC
CASSPGLAGAGEQYF
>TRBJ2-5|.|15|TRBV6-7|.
TGTGCCAGCAGCCGCCAGACCAAATTCACGGAGACCCAGTACTTC
CASSRQTKFTETQYF
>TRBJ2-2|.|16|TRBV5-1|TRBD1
TGCGCCAGCAGCTTGGGGACAGGGGGCTATACCGGGGAGCTGTTTTTT
CASSLGTGGYTGELFF
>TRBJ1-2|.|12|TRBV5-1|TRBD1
TGCGCCAGCAGCCCGACAGGGAAGGGCTACACCTTC
CASSPTGKGYTF
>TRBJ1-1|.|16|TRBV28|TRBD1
TGTGCCAGCTTCCGCTCTACAGGGGGCGGGTTCACTGAAGCTTTCTTT
CASFRSTGGGFTEAFF
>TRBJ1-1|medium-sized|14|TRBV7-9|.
TGTGCCAGCAGCTTCGAACAAACGAACACTGAAGCTTTCTTT
CASSFEQTNTEAFF
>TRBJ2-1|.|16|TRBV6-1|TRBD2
TGTGCCAGCAGTGCGCTAGCGGGGGGCCTTACGGATGAGCAGTTCTTC
CASSALAGGLTDEQFF
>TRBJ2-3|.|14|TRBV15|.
TGTGCCACCAGCCGACGACAGGCCACAGATACGCAGTATTTT
CATSRRQATDTQYF
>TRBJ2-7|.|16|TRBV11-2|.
TGTGCCAGCAGCCGAGGGCCAGGTAGCGGTACCTACGAGCAGTACTTC
CASSRGPGSGTYEQYF
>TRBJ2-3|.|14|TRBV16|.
TGTGCCAGCAGCCAATCGAGCACCGCAGATACGCAGTATTTT
CASSQSSTADTQYF
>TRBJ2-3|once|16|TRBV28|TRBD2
TGTGCCAGCGGGCGGACTAGCGGGGGTGCGGTGAATACGCAGTATTTT
CASGRTSGGAVNTQYF
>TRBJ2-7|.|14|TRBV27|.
TGTGCCAGCAGTACGGCCCTGGGCACCTACGAGCAGTACTTC
CASSTALGTYEQYF
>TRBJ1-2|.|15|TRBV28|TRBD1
TGTGCCAGCAGTTTAGGGACAGGGGTTTACTATGGCTACACCTTC
CASSLGTGVYYGYTF